Only a few counts were recorded for the clone carrying this T cell receptor beta chain. Its antigen remains unidentified. The sample belongs to a study of T cells after yellow fever vaccination. Whole-study results and caveats: A large majority of primary-vaccination clones showed up again after the booster (96% CD4, 88% CD8).

The CDR3 sequence is 18 residues long. Germline values: CDR1 LGHDT, CDR2 YNNKEL (reference sequence). V lost 0 bases to trimming and J lost 0 bases; unmatched junction nucleotides: 5. 5'RACE template switching added a universal primer site and UMIs to TCR cDNA. One entry per CDR3 protein, called by TCRdb with MiXCR from the 5' RACE reads. The repertoire holds hundreds of thousands of distinct CDR3 sequences, roughly 9.4% seen once, with approximately 19% in the top ten. The material was PBMCs, obtained on the day of the first yellow fever vaccination. The chain joins TRBV3-1 to TRBJ2-6; TRBD2 agrees at 7 bases. This clonotype was sampled from a man between 18 and 35 years old who received the YFV17D yellow fever vaccine. CDR3 region: CASSQEKRGFSGANVLTF. CDR3 coding DNA: TGTGCCAGCAGCCAAGAGAAGCGGGGCTTCTCTGGGGCCAACGTCCTGACTTTC.